The TCR beta chain under discussion was sequenced for a study of early T cells in non-severe SARS-CoV-2 infection. Study in general: Unpaired chains resulted from sequencing bulk RNA of unsorted whole blood.

TCRdb analysed the 5' RACE reads with MiXCR anew, one entry per CDR3 protein. The sample includes 85,000 to 100,000 distinct CDR3 sequences, 11% of them seen just once. This clonotype showed up many times. Trimming shortened V by 0 bases and J by 0 bases, and 10 bases separated the two germline ends. Germline CDR1 and CDR2: DFQATT and SNEGSKA (reference sequence). This CDR3 is built from 15 residues. The sample was whole blood. This chain joins TRBV20-1 and TRBJ2-3; the D is unclear. The sequence was collected from an adult who was a healthcare worker with PCR-confirmed SARS-CoV-2 infection or an uninfected control (not recorded which). The CDR3 DNA reads as TGCAGTGCTAGAGATCATGTTACTAGCACAGATACGCAGTATTTT. Translated: CSARDHVTSTDTQYF.